The 16 T cell receptor beta chains below were found in one sample sequenced in a study of blood T cells in healthy people across ages. Next came a second PCR, run for about 7 to 12 cycles, which used a sample-barcoded 5' primer along with a J-beta primer mix. One entry per CDR3 protein, called by TCRdb with MiXCR from the 5' RACE reads. The sample includes about 1.7 million distinct CDR3 sequences, about 28% of them seen just once. Sequenced sample: blood. The receptors were sampled from a woman between 25 and 40 years old in good health.

This chain links TRBV9 with TRBJ2-1, with D tentatively TRBD1 or TRBD2 (5 bases each). CDR3 size: 15 residues. The V and J ends lost 3 bases and 8 bases respectively, with 18 bases between them. CDR1 is SGDLS, CDR2 YYNGEE, per germline. DNA for the CDR3: TGTGCCAGCAGCGCCTATACCGGGACGACGGATGAGCAGTTCTTC. The encoded protein is CASSAYTGTTDEQFF.

This clonotype was seen ten or more times. The chain combines TRBV10-3 with TRBJ1-5; D is unclear. The length of the CDR3 is 14 residues. The V gene lost 1 base and the J gene lost 4 bases, with 8 bases spanning the gap. Per germline, CDR1 ENHRY and CDR2 SYGVKD. In DNA, the CDR3 is TGTGCCATCAGTGAGTGGCAGGTAAATCAGCCCCAGCATTTT. Translation: CAISEWQVNQPQHF.

Only a few counts were recorded for this clonotype. The chain employs TRBV6-5 and TRBJ2-7; D not certain. The ends were cut back, 7 bases at V and 2 bases at J, with 18 bases in the middle. The length of the CDR3 is 15 residues. Germline lookup yields CDR1 MNHEY and CDR2 SVGAGI. In nucleotides, the CDR3 is TGTGCCAGCACCACCTTAGACTCCCTACCCTACGAGCAGTACTTC. Its protein product is CASTTLDSLPYEQYF.

This rearrangement joins TRBV15 to TRBJ1-1; D is undetermined. From germline, CDR1 is LNHNV and CDR2 YYDKDF (reference sequence). With 2 bases removed from V and 4 bases from J, the gap between germline ends came to 8 bases. The CDR3 extends over 13 amino acids. The CDR3 here is CATSRQARTEAFF. The CDR3 DNA reads as TGTGCCACCAGCAGACAGGCGCGCACTGAAGCTTTCTTT.

This clonotype was observed a few times. As DNA, the CDR3 is TGTGCCAGCAGCTTAGCCACGCGAACTAATTCACCCCTCCACTTT. It codes for CASSLATRTNSPLHF. The chain uses TRBV11-2 and TRBJ1-6; D call uncertain. Germline CDR1 and CDR2: SGHAT and FQNNGV. The CDR3 contains 15 residues. V lost 1 base, J lost 6 bases, and 10 bases lay in between.

In DNA, the CDR3 is TGTGCCAACCTCCCGGGTCACCCTAGCCCCAGGAGCTCCTACGAGCAGTACTTC. This gives the protein CANLPGHPSPRSSYEQYF. V gene TRBV28 combines with J gene TRBJ2-7; weak D call: TRBD2 (5 bases). Germline V gene sequence: CDR1 MDHEN, CDR2 SYDVKM. This CDR3 has 18 amino acids. Trimming left V 10 bases short and J 0 bases short, with 28 bases between. Using reference TRBV28 and TRBJ2-7 for the parts outside the CDR3, the full variable domain is DVKVTQSSRYLVKRTGEKVFLECVQDMDHENMFWYRQDPGLGLRLIYFSYDVKMKEKGDIPEGYSVSREKKERFSLILESASTNQTSMYLCANLPGHPSPRSSYEQYFGPGTRLTVT.

In this sample, this clonotype turned up a few times. The chain combines TRBV27 with TRBJ1-2, with a tentative D call TRBD1 (5 bases). This CDR3 has 13 residues. Trimming took off 10 bases at V and 4 bases at J, with 16 bases between the two ends. The germline V gene has CDR1 MNHEY and CDR2 SMNVEV (reference sequence). The CDR3 DNA reads as TGTGCCATCAGGCGGCGGCAGGGCTATGGCTACACCTTC. Translated, it gives CAIRRRQGYGYTF.

The chain uses TRBV12-3 or TRBV12-4 and TRBJ1-1; D unresolved. The CDR3 totals 14 residues. The V and J ends lost 1 base and 6 bases respectively, with 12 bases between them. CDR3 nucleotides: TGTGCCAGCAGTTTAGGGCGGGTCCGGTCTGAAGCTTTCTTT. It codes for CASSLGRVRSEAFF.

The chain combines TRBV20-1 with TRBJ2-3; 10 bases fit TRBD2. The germline gives CDR1 DFQATT, CDR2 SNEGSKA (reference sequence). The length of the CDR3 is 13 residues. Trimming cost V 5 bases and J 6 bases; bases outside gene matches: 5. The CDR3 protein is CSAGLAASDTQYF. The CDR3, as DNA: TGCAGTGCTGGACTAGCGGCCAGTGATACGCAGTATTTT.

This chain joins TRBV2 and TRBJ2-3; D possibly matches TRBD1 or TRBD2 (5 bases each). Germline V gene sequence: CDR1 SNHLY, CDR2 FYNNEI. This CDR3 region has 17 residues. Trimming shortened V by 6 bases and J by 3 bases, and 22 bases separated the two germline ends. The CDR3 DNA reads as TGTGCCAGCAGGACGCCGGGTTGGGGGTACCCGACAGATACGCAGTATTTT. This sequence encodes CASRTPGWGYPTDTQYF.

The chain carries TRBV28 and TRBJ1-6; no firm D call. In germline, CDR1 is MDHEN, CDR2 SYDVKM. V dropped 3 bases and J dropped 0 bases, with 15 bases sitting between them. The CDR3 runs 18 residues. The CDR3 here is CASSLVGGVSSYNSPLHF. The CDR3 DNA reads as TGTGCCAGCAGTTTGGTCGGTGGCGTGAGCTCCTATAATTCACCCCTCCACTTT.

This clonotype has a count of ten or more. The chain links TRBV20-1 to TRBJ1-2; D unclear. CDR3 length: 9 amino acids. Per the germline V gene, CDR1 is DFQATT and CDR2 is SNEGSKA (reference sequence). Trimming left V 3 bases short and J 10 bases short, with 6 bases between. CDR3 coding DNA: TGCAGTGCTAGCGGACCCTACACCTTC. It is translated as CSASGPYTF.

This clonotype was seen a few times. The chain couples TRBV5-1 to TRBJ2-7, with TRBD1 as a possible D gene (6 bases). Trimming left V 5 bases short and J 1 base short, with 10 bases between. The CDR3 totals 13 residues. Germline V gene lookup returns CDR1 SGHRS and CDR2 YFSETQ. CDR3 sequence (DNA): TGCGCCAGCAGAAGCGACAGGTCCTACGAGCAGTACTTC. This encodes CASRSDRSYEQYF.

J is TRBJ1-2 and V is TRBV12-3 or TRBV12-4; D unresolved. CDR3 length: 13 amino acids. V was trimmed by 7 bases and J by 6 bases, leaving 15 bases between them. Written as DNA, the CDR3 is TGTGCCAGCACCTTGGCGAGTAGGGATGGCTACACCTTC. Translating gives CASTLASRDGYTF.

This clonotype was seen a few times. This chain links TRBV28 with TRBJ2-7, with a tentative D call TRBD2 (6 bases). V lost 6 bases to trimming and J lost 2 bases, with 20 bases between them. The CDR3 runs to 16 residues. Germline V gene sequence: CDR1 MDHEN, CDR2 SYDVKM. The CDR3 protein is CASSTGGTSGAYEQYF. As DNA, the CDR3 is TGTGCCAGCAGCACTGGAGGGACGTCTGGGGCCTACGAGCAGTACTTC.

Turning to this clonotype: One junction end does not reproduce the germline sequence, and a read error may be involved. This chain links TRBV2 with TRBJ2-6; D possibly corresponds to TRBD1 (5 bases). This CDR3 region has 14 residues. Germline assignment: CDR1 SNHLY and CDR2 FYNNEI. As DNA, the CDR3 is TGTGCCACCCTATTCAACTCTGGGGCCAACGCCCTGACTTTC. Protein sequence: CATLFNSGANALTF.